The clone carrying this TCR beta chain turned up a few times. The antigen is undetermined. The entry originates in a study of CD8 T cells in Susac syndrome. Sequencing of TCR beta was performed on blood CD8+ T cells and on blood CD4+ T cells. TEMRA cells were FACS-enriched and CD8+ and CD4+ T cells negatively isolated. RNA, at roughly 0.45 to 1 ug, was reverse transcribed with random hexamers. The method of amplification for TCR beta CDR3 was immunoSEQ multiplex PCR, covering 54 Vbeta and 13 Jbeta. TCRdb called the immunoSEQ multiplex PCR reads again in MiXCR, with one record for every CDR3 protein. The table has about 300,000 distinct CDR3 sequences, approximately 85% seen once. Study-level results: The study conceded that its TCR sequencing and HLA analysis involved relatively few individuals.

The sample consisted of CD8+ T cells from PBMCs. This TCR came from a human donor with multiple sclerosis.

The CDR3 bases are TGTGCCAGCAGTAAGACTAGCGGGAGCACCGGGGAGCTGTTTTTT. It codes for CASSKTSGSTGELFF. The rearrangement joins TRBV6-1 to TRBJ2-2; 12 nucleotides line up with TRBD2. The J segment lost 4 bases and the V segment lost 5 bases, leaving 2 bases of the junction unmatched. Germline lookup yields CDR1 MNHNS and CDR2 SASEGT. The CDR3 spans 15 residues.